This is a list of T cell receptor beta chains from one sample in a study of T cells in Graves' hyperthyroidism and ophthalmopathy. TCRdb called the multiplex PCR reads again in MiXCR, with one record for every CDR3 protein. The repertoire holds fewer than 650,000 distinct CDR3 sequences, with about 15% as singletons. Sequencing was done on a sample of blood. The receptors were gathered from a woman aged 40 to 49 with Graves' ophthalmopathy. The CDR3 runs from the conserved cysteine through the conserved F or W. Each record gives: CDR3 DNA, CDR3 protein, J gene, clone size, D gene, V gene. A D gene is named only where the DNA matches it firmly. Not every row has a clone size; where given, it reads once, few, many or a size class.

TGTGCCAGCAGCTTAGGAGTTGTTCGGCGGAGGGTGACTGAAGCTTTCTTT,CASSLGVVRRRVTEAFF,TRBJ1-1,-,-,TRBV11-2
TGTGCCAGCAAAGACGGAGGGGGCGAAGAGACCCAGTACTTC,CASKDGGGEETQYF,TRBJ2-5,many,-,TRBV27
TGCGCCAGCAGCCAAGTCCCCCTTGACAGGGGAGTTGGGGACACTGAAGCTTTCTTT,CASSQVPLDRGVGDTEAFF,TRBJ1-1,few,TRBD1,TRBV4-1
TGCGCCAGCAGCCAAGACTCCCATGGGGGGGAGACCCAGTACTTC,CASSQDSHGGETQYF,TRBJ2-5,few,-,TRBV4-1
TGCAGCGTTGAAGGGCTAGCGGGAGGGGATCGCGGCTACGAGCAGTACTTC,CSVEGLAGGDRGYEQYF,TRBJ2-7,many,TRBD2,TRBV29-1
TGCGCCAGCAGCCAAGATTCGATGGGGTTCGGGGAGCTGTTTTTT,CASSQDSMGFGELFF,TRBJ2-2,many,-,TRBV4-1
TGTGCCAGCAGTCCCCGGACAGGACCTTACGAGCAGTACTTC,CASSPRTGPYEQYF,TRBJ2-7,many,TRBD1,TRBV28
TGTGCCAGCAGCCCGGGACTAGCGGGAGGGGCCGAGCAGTACTTC,CASSPGLAGGAEQYF,TRBJ2-7,many,TRBD2,TRBV6-2/TRBV6-3
TGTGCCAGCAGTTTGGCCCGGTACAGGTCGCCTGAGGAGCAGTACTTC,CASSLARYRSPEEQYF,TRBJ2-7,-,-,TRBV6-2/TRBV6-3
TGCAGTGCATTCGTTCCCAAAACAGGGGTTGCGGCAGATACGCAGTATTTT,CSAFVPKTGVAADTQYF,TRBJ2-3,few,TRBD1,TRBV20-1
TGTGCCAGCAGTCTACGGGAAAATCAGCCCCAGCATTTT,CASSLRENQPQHF,TRBJ1-5,many,-,TRBV27
TGTGCCAGCAGTCTCAGGGGGCCCGAACCTCACACTGAAGCTTTCTTT,CASSLRGPEPHTEAFF,TRBJ1-1,few,TRBD1,TRBV27
TGTGCCAGCAGTAACAGGGGTGCCGGGGAGCTGTTTTTT,CASSNRGAGELFF,TRBJ2-2,many,TRBD1,TRBV6-5
TGTGCCAGCAGTGTCTGGATCAACACTGAAGCTTTCTTT,CASSVWINTEAFF,TRBJ1-1,many,-,TRBV27
TGTGCCAGCAGTCCCTCCGACCGACCCCTCTCGCGGATGAACACTGAAGCTTTCTTT,CASSPSDRPLSRMNTEAFF,TRBJ1-1,many,-,TRBV6-2/TRBV6-3
TGCAGTGCCGGGACACCTAACACCGGGGAGCTGTTTTTT,CSAGTPNTGELFF,TRBJ2-2,many,-,TRBV20-1
TGCGCCAGCAAGGGGGAGGACGAGCAGTACTTC,CASKGEDEQYF,TRBJ2-7,many,-,TRBV5-1
TGTGCCAGCAGCCCACAAAGCACCGGGGAGCTGTTTTTT,CASSPQSTGELFF,TRBJ2-2,many,-,TRBV9
TGTGCCAGCAGGGGGGAGGGAAAGAACACTGAAGCTTTCTTT,CASRGEGKNTEAFF,TRBJ1-1,many,-,TRBV9
TGTGCCTGGAGTTCTAGCGGGAGTTTTCTAGGGGAGCTGTTTTTT,CAWSSSGSFLGELFF,TRBJ2-2,few,TRBD2,TRBV30
TGCAGCGTTGAGACAGTCCCAGGGGAGGGTAACTATGGCTACACCTTC,CSVETVPGEGNYGYTF,TRBJ1-2,once,-,TRBV29-1
TGTGCCAGCAGGCCCTGGGGCAGACTGAACACTGAAGCTTTCTTT,CASRPWGRLNTEAFF,TRBJ1-1,many,-,TRBV11-2
TGTGCCAGCTCACCATATTCAGGGGAAGGCTACACCTTC,CASSPYSGEGYTF,TRBJ1-2,-,-,TRBV18
TGTGCCAGCAGCCAGAGGGGCAACGAGCAGTACTTC,CASSQRGNEQYF,TRBJ2-7,-,-,TRBV7-9
TGTGCCAGTAGCGTATGGGGAGGGGACACTGAAGCTTTCTTT,CASSVWGGDTEAFF,TRBJ1-1,many,-,TRBV19
TGTGCCAGCAGCTCACAGGGGGTCGTCCAAGAGACCCAGTACTTC,CASSSQGVVQETQYF,TRBJ2-5,once,TRBD1,TRBV7-8
TGTGCCAGCAGCGACCACAGGGCCTACGAGCAGTACTTC,CASSDHRAYEQYF,TRBJ2-7,many,-,TRBV6-1
TGTGCCAGCAGTTTGCTGGGACATAACCAAGAGACCCAGTACTTC,CASSLLGHNQETQYF,TRBJ2-5,many,-,TRBV27
TGTGCCAGCGGGACTCTGGACTACGAGCAGTACTTC,CASGTLDYEQYF,TRBJ2-7,many,-,TRBV7-9
TGTGCCAGCAGTCCCCTCGGGGGTTCAGCGGGAGGGCCAAGAAGCTACGAGCAGTACTTC,CASSPLGGSAGGPRSYEQYF,TRBJ2-7,many,TRBD2,TRBV6-5
TGTGCCAGCAGTGCGGAAGGACGGATCCAAGAGACCCAGTACTTC,CASSAEGRIQETQYF,TRBJ2-5,-,-,TRBV6-1
TGTGCCAGTAGCAAAACAGGGGTAAATCAGCCCCAGCATTTT,CASSKTGVNQPQHF,TRBJ1-5,many,TRBD1,TRBV19
TGCGCCAGCAGTGAGTCCGGACAGGATGGCTACACCTTC,CASSESGQDGYTF,TRBJ1-2,many,TRBD1,TRBV10-2
TGTGCCAGCAGCCGTACCGGGACTAGCGGGAGGTCGTACGAGCAGTACTTC,CASSRTGTSGRSYEQYF,TRBJ2-7,many,TRBD2,TRBV9
TGTGCCTGGAGGGAACCTGGGACAGTTAAGTTTAACTATGGCTACACCTTC,CAWREPGTVKFNYGYTF,TRBJ1-2,many,TRBD1,TRBV30
TGCAGCGCGGACACCGGCGTTGAAGCTTTCTTT,CSADTGVEAFF,TRBJ1-1,many,-,TRBV29-1
TGTGCCAGCAGAAGAGACAGGGAAGGCGAAGAGACCCAGTACTTC,CASRRDREGEETQYF,TRBJ2-5,many,TRBD1,TRBV12-3/TRBV12-4
TGTGCCAGCAGCTTTGTGGGCAGGGAAATACCCTACGAGCAGTACTTC,CASSFVGREIPYEQYF,TRBJ2-7,-,-,TRBV11-2
TGTGCCAGCAGTGTACTTTCTCCGGGACCCTACGAGCAGTACTTC,CASSVLSPGPYEQYF,TRBJ2-7,-,-,TRBV6-5
TGTGCCAGCAGTGAAGGCCTTCCTAACAGGGGCCCATTCACCTTC,CASSEGLPNRGPFTF,TRBJ1-2,many,TRBD1,TRBV6-1
TGTGCCAGCAGCCGGGACCCACGCTTGGAGCAGTACTTC,CASSRDPRLEQYF,TRBJ2-7,many,-,TRBV28
TGCAGCGTTGTACTTAGTGGACTTGAGGAGACCCAGTACTTC,CSVVLSGLEETQYF,TRBJ2-5,few,-,TRBV29-1
TGTGCCAGCAGCACCCAGCGGGGCCCCTACGAGCAGTACTTC,CASSTQRGPYEQYF,TRBJ2-7,many,TRBD2,TRBV27
TGTGCCACCAGTGATACTTCAGGACAGGGAGTTTACGAGCAGTACTTC,CATSDTSGQGVYEQYF,TRBJ2-7,many,TRBD1,TRBV24-1
TGCGCCAGCAGCCAAGGGGGCGGGAGCTTCCTCGGAGGGGAGACCCAGTACTTC,CASSQGGGSFLGGETQYF,TRBJ2-5,few,TRBD2,TRBV4-1